These 10 T cell receptor beta chains were sequenced from one sample in a study of human T cells and chemical hapten exposure. Stated time point: pre-sensitization, week 0. Treatment defined: therapeutic diphenylcyclopropenone sensitization with weekly scalp DPC. The template was total RNA from unfractionated whole blood. Using its own MiXCR run on the RACE reads, TCRdb lists one record per CDR3 protein. The table shows fewer than 45,000 distinct CDR3 sequences, with more than 10% occurring only once. The source material was whole blood, sampled in connection with sensitization to the hapten diphenylcyclopropenone (DPC). The receptors originated from a woman between 40 and 55 years old with alopecia areata. Some clones in this sample may be carry-over from other donors' samples.

This clonotype came up a few times. This chain connects TRBV10-3 to TRBJ2-1, with 15 bases fitting TRBD2. V lost 5 bases and J lost 7; bases outside the gene matches: 3. Per the germline V gene, CDR1 is ENHRY and CDR2 is SYGVKD. The CDR3 spans 15 residues. CDR3 amino acids: CAISRTSGGENEQFF. The CDR3 DNA reads TGTGCCATCAGTCGGACTAGCGGGGGGGAAAATGAGCAGTTCTTC.

Ten or more counts support this clonotype. This CDR3 reads CASSYSGYGSNQPQHF. CDR3 nucleotides: TGTGCCAGCAGTTATTCGGGGTATGGGAGCAATCAGCCCCAGCATTTT. The chain couples TRBV6-6 to TRBJ1-5; no reliable D call. CDR3 size: 16 residues. Germline loops: CDR1 MNHNY, CDR2 SVGAGI (reference sequence). V dropped 3 bases and J dropped 1 base, with 13 bases sitting between them.

The sample holds a few counts of this clonotype. The rearrangement links TRBV10-3 to TRBJ2-2, with TRBD1 identical over 8 bases. CDR1 is ENHRY and CDR2 is SYGVKD in the germline V gene. The ends lost 6 bases at V and 1 base at J; junction bases unmatched: 4. The CDR3 has 15 residues. The DNA of the CDR3 is TGTGCCATCAGGTCAGGGGGCTTGAACACCGGGGAGCTGTTTTTT. Its translation: CAIRSGGLNTGELFF.

The rearrangement uses TRBV28 and TRBJ2-7, with a tentative D call TRBD2 (5 bases). Germline V gene sequence: CDR1 MDHEN, CDR2 SYDVKM. The V end lost 5 bases, the J end lost 3 bases, and 11 bases lay between the germline ends. CDR3 length equals 13 residues. CDR3 protein: CASSPIGVYEQYF. CDR3 DNA sequence: TGTGCCAGCAGTCCCATCGGGGTCTACGAGCAGTACTTC.

J is TRBJ1-1 and V is TRBV7-9; D is unresolved. V gave up 5 bases and J gave up 5 bases, with 15 bases separating them. The CDR3 contains 14 residues. Germline-derived CDR1 and CDR2 are SEHNR and FQNEAQ (reference sequence). The CDR3 protein is CASSQTAAATEAFF. CDR3 bases: TGTGCCAGCAGCCAAACAGCGGCCGCTACTGAAGCTTTCTTT.

This chain joins TRBV24-1 and TRBJ2-3; TRBD1 matches at 11 bases. Germline V CDR1 and CDR2: KGHDR, SFDVKD. CDR3 size: 18 residues. V was clipped by 1 base and J by 0 bases; unmatched bases: 5. CDR3 nucleotide sequence: TGTGCCACCAGTGATTTTAGGACAGGGGGCCTCAGCACAGATACGCAGTATTTT. Protein: CATSDFRTGGLSTDTQYF.

The chain employs TRBV9 and TRBJ2-3; the match to TRBD1 covers 8 bases. The CDR3 contains 16 residues. Trimming cost V 2 bases and J 1 base; bases outside gene matches: 6. Germline CDR1 reads SGDLS; CDR2 reads YYNGEE. The CDR3 DNA is TGTGCCAGCAGCGTCCAACCGGGACAGGGCACAGATACGCAGTATTTT. It yields the protein CASSVQPGQGTDTQYF.

This clonotype came up many times. This CDR3 is CAISPGQGSTDTQYF. For the CDR3, the DNA is TGTGCCATCAGCCCGGGACAGGGTAGCACAGATACGCAGTATTTT. V gene TRBV10-3 combines with J gene TRBJ2-3, with TRBD1 matching over 9 bases. This CDR3 is built from 15 residues. V shed 6 bases, J shed 0 bases, and the junction held 4 bases outside the gene matches. Germline V gene lookup returns CDR1 ENHRY and CDR2 SYGVKD.

By sample fraction, this clonotype is medium-sized. Mismatch with germline at one junction end may stem from a read error. This chain uses TRBV5-1 with TRBJ2-1; possible D gene TRBD2, 6 bases. This CDR3 comprises 15 residues. Germline values: CDR1 SGHRS, CDR2 YFSETQ. The chain's CDR3 is CASSERSGSGLFLLF. The CDR3 DNA reads TGCGCCAGCAGCGAAAGGAGTGGTAGCGGCCTCTTTCTCCTCTTC.

This clonotype was seen repeatedly, ten times or more. The V and J genes are TRBV6-2 or TRBV6-3 and TRBJ1-1, with TRBD1 matching 8 bases. The CDR3 covers 18 residues. Trimming removed 2 bases from V and 5 bases from J; junction bases left unmatched: 16. CDR1 MNHEY and CDR2 SVGEGT come from the germline V gene. CDR3 region: CASSYQSGRGLAVTEAFF. The CDR3 nucleotides read TGTGCCAGCAGTTACCAGTCGGGCAGGGGGCTGGCGGTGACTGAAGCTTTCTTT.